Listed below are T cell receptor beta chains from one sample, sequenced in a study of OX40 agonist ivuxolimab in advanced cancers. Assay: immunoSEQ multiplex PCR; the TCRdb copy retains only in-frame clones and omits some. The sample lists 70,000 to 80,000 clones; roughly 92% were seen once. This sample comprised CD4+ or CD8+ T cells sorted from blood, obtained in a trial of the OX40 agonist ivuxolimab. The receptors derive from an adult with an advanced solid tumor such as melanoma, head and neck, liver or kidney cancer. The CDR3 runs from the conserved cysteine through the conserved F or W. The order of the fields is CDR3 DNA, CDR3 protein, V gene, clone size, J gene, D gene. A D gene is named only where the DNA matches it firmly. Clone size appears in some rows only: once, few, many, or a class for an expanded clone.

cdr3_nt: TGTGCCAGCAGCTGGGGACCACCACCCTACGAGCAGTACTTC; cdr3_aa: CASSWGPPPYEQYF; v_call: TRBV7-2; clone_size: NA; j_call: TRBJ2-7; d_call: NA
cdr3_nt: TGTGCCAGCAGTTTAAGCAGGAGCTATGGCTACACCTTC; cdr3_aa: CASSLSRSYGYTF; v_call: TRBV27; clone_size: few; j_call: TRBJ1-2; d_call: NA
cdr3_nt: TGTGCCAGCAGTCCACGCAGCCCGACAGATACGCAGTATTTT; cdr3_aa: CASSPRSPTDTQYF; v_call: TRBV27; clone_size: NA; j_call: TRBJ2-3; d_call: NA
cdr3_nt: TGTGCCAGTAGTCCCGAAACGGGACAGGACTACGAGCAGTACTTC; cdr3_aa: CASSPETGQDYEQYF; v_call: TRBV19; clone_size: NA; j_call: TRBJ2-7; d_call: TRBD1
cdr3_nt: TGTGCCTGTTCGGGACTAGATAAGACCCAGTACTTC; cdr3_aa: CACSGLDKTQYF; v_call: TRBV30; clone_size: NA; j_call: TRBJ2-5; d_call: TRBD2
cdr3_nt: TGTGCCAGCAGCCGCCGGGACAGGCCCAGTTGGGAGCAGTACTTC; cdr3_aa: CASSRRDRPSWEQYF; v_call: TRBV14; clone_size: NA; j_call: TRBJ2-7; d_call: TRBD1
cdr3_nt: TGTGCCACCAGCAGAGGGGAGCCGTATAGCAATCAGCCCCAGCATTTT; cdr3_aa: CATSRGEPYSNQPQHF; v_call: TRBV15; clone_size: NA; j_call: TRBJ1-5; d_call: NA
cdr3_nt: TGTGCCAGCTCACCACCTGGAATCAACGAGCAGTACTTC; cdr3_aa: CASSPPGINEQYF; v_call: TRBV18; clone_size: NA; j_call: TRBJ2-7; d_call: NA
cdr3_nt: TGTGCCAGCAGCTTCAGGGGCGGGGAAACTGAAGCTTTCTTT; cdr3_aa: CASSFRGGETEAFF; v_call: TRBV5-5; clone_size: NA; j_call: TRBJ1-1; d_call: NA
cdr3_nt: TGCGCCAGCAGCCAAGATATCGGGGCAAGCTCCTACGAGCAGTACTTC; cdr3_aa: CASSQDIGASSYEQYF; v_call: TRBV4-3; clone_size: NA; j_call: TRBJ2-7; d_call: NA
cdr3_nt: TGTGCCAGCAGCTTAAACCGGAGGACTAGGAGCGCTGGCGGCGAGCAGTACTTC; cdr3_aa: CASSLNRRTRSAGGEQYF; v_call: TRBV5-6; clone_size: NA; j_call: TRBJ2-7; d_call: TRBD2
cdr3_nt: TGTGCCAGTAGTACCCGGACAGGGGGCCCCTACGAGCAGTACTTC; cdr3_aa: CASSTRTGGPYEQYF; v_call: TRBV19; clone_size: NA; j_call: TRBJ2-7; d_call: TRBD1
cdr3_nt: TGTGCCAGCAGCTTAGGCACTGAAGCTTTCTTT; cdr3_aa: CASSLGTEAFF; v_call: TRBV7-9; clone_size: NA; j_call: TRBJ1-1; d_call: NA
cdr3_nt: TGTGCCAGCAGCCCTCGGGCCCTTCAAGAGACCCAGTACTTC; cdr3_aa: CASSPRALQETQYF; v_call: TRBV4-2; clone_size: NA; j_call: TRBJ2-5; d_call: NA
cdr3_nt: TGTGCCAGCAGCGTAGGAAGTGAGCCCTCCTACGAGCAGTACTTC; cdr3_aa: CASSVGSEPSYEQYF; v_call: TRBV9; clone_size: NA; j_call: TRBJ2-7; d_call: NA
cdr3_nt: TGTGCCAGCAGCGTAGTCGCGGGGGGGCTTACCGGGGAGCTGTTTTTT; cdr3_aa: CASSVVAGGLTGELFF; v_call: TRBV9; clone_size: NA; j_call: TRBJ2-2; d_call: TRBD2
cdr3_nt: TGTGCCAGCAGCAAAGGTGGGGACAGGTGTAGCTACACCTTC; cdr3_aa: CASSKGGDRCSYTF; v_call: TRBV21-1; clone_size: NA; j_call: TRBJ1-2; d_call: NA
cdr3_nt: TGTGCCAGCAGCCTAGCCCCCAATGAGCAGTTCTTC; cdr3_aa: CASSLAPNEQFF; v_call: TRBV5-4; clone_size: NA; j_call: TRBJ2-1; d_call: NA
cdr3_nt: TGTGCCAGCAGTCTCACAGGGAGTTACGAGCAGTACTTC; cdr3_aa: CASSLTGSYEQYF; v_call: TRBV6-5; clone_size: NA; j_call: TRBJ2-7; d_call: NA
cdr3_nt: TGTGCCAGCAGTGGACAGTACCGCTCCTACGAGCAGTACTTC; cdr3_aa: CASSGQYRSYEQYF; v_call: TRBV27; clone_size: once; j_call: TRBJ2-7; d_call: NA
cdr3_nt: TGTGCCAGCAGCCAAACGATAGCGGAGACCCAGTACTTC; cdr3_aa: CASSQTIAETQYF; v_call: TRBV7-9; clone_size: NA; j_call: TRBJ2-5; d_call: NA
cdr3_nt: TGTGCCAGCAGCCCGGCCCTTCTTACCGACGAGCAGTACTTC; cdr3_aa: CASSPALLTDEQYF; v_call: TRBV7-9; clone_size: once; j_call: TRBJ2-7; d_call: NA
cdr3_nt: TGTGCCAGCACTCAGTTTACCGGGACCCAGTACTTC; cdr3_aa: CASTQFTGTQYF; v_call: TRBV7-8; clone_size: NA; j_call: TRBJ2-5; d_call: NA
cdr3_nt: TGTGCCAGCAGTTTGGGGCCTACAGGGGCTGAGGGGGAGACCCAGTACTTC; cdr3_aa: CASSLGPTGAEGETQYF; v_call: TRBV5-4; clone_size: once; j_call: TRBJ2-5; d_call: TRBD1
cdr3_nt: TGTGCCAGCAGCTTAAGCGGGCGGACCTACAATGAGCAGTTCTTC; cdr3_aa: CASSLSGRTYNEQFF; v_call: TRBV7-9; clone_size: NA; j_call: TRBJ2-1; d_call: NA
cdr3_nt: TGTGCCAGCAGCGAGAGCGGGGGCCACTCCTACGAGCAGTACTTC; cdr3_aa: CASSESGGHSYEQYF; v_call: TRBV9; clone_size: NA; j_call: TRBJ2-7; d_call: TRBD2
cdr3_nt: TGTGCCAGCAGCGTTGGGGACAGCATGAACACTGAAGCTTTCTTT; cdr3_aa: CASSVGDSMNTEAFF; v_call: TRBV9; clone_size: NA; j_call: TRBJ1-1; d_call: TRBD1
cdr3_nt: TGCGCCAGCAGCCAAGCGCGCCTTAACACTGAAGCTTTCTTT; cdr3_aa: CASSQARLNTEAFF; v_call: TRBV4-3; clone_size: NA; j_call: TRBJ1-1; d_call: NA
cdr3_nt: TGTGCCAGTAGTCCCTCCGACGGATACGAGCAGTACTTC; cdr3_aa: CASSPSDGYEQYF; v_call: TRBV19; clone_size: NA; j_call: TRBJ2-7; d_call: NA
cdr3_nt: TGTGCCAGCAGCCATGCGGGACAGGAGGGTTGGAGCTACACCTTC; cdr3_aa: CASSHAGQEGWSYTF; v_call: TRBV14; clone_size: NA; j_call: TRBJ1-2; d_call: TRBD1
cdr3_nt: TGTGCCAGCAGCACGTGGGGGTATGATGGCTACACCTTC; cdr3_aa: CASSTWGYDGYTF; v_call: TRBV14; clone_size: NA; j_call: TRBJ1-2; d_call: NA
cdr3_nt: TGTGCCAGCAGCTTAGAGGAGGGGAGTCGCTCCTACGAGCAGTACTTC; cdr3_aa: CASSLEEGSRSYEQYF; v_call: TRBV7-9; clone_size: NA; j_call: TRBJ2-7; d_call: NA
cdr3_nt: TGTGCCAGCAGGGAACAGGACCCCTTCACCGGGGAGCTGTTTTTT; cdr3_aa: CASREQDPFTGELFF; v_call: TRBV6-1; clone_size: NA; j_call: TRBJ2-2; d_call: NA